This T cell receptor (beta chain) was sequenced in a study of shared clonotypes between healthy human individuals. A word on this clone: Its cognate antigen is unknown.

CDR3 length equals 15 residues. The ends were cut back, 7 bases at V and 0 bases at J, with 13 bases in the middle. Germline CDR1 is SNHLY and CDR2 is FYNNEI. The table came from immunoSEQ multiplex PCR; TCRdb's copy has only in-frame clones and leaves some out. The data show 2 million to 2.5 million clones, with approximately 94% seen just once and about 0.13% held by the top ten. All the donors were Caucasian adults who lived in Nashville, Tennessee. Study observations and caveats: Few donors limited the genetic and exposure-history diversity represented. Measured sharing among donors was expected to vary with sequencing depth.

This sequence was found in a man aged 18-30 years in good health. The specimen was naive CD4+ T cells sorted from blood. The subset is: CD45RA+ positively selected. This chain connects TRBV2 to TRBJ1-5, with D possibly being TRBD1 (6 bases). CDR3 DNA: TGTGCCAGCAAACCGGACAGATATAGCAATCAGCCCCAGCATTTT. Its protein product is CASKPDRYSNQPQHF. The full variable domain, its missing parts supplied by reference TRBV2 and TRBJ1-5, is EPEVTQTPSHQVTQMGQEVILRCVPISNHLYFYWYRQILGQKVEFLVSFYNNEISEKSEIFDDQFSVERPDGSNFTLKIRSTKLEDSAMYFCASKPDRYSNQPQHFGDGTRLSIL.